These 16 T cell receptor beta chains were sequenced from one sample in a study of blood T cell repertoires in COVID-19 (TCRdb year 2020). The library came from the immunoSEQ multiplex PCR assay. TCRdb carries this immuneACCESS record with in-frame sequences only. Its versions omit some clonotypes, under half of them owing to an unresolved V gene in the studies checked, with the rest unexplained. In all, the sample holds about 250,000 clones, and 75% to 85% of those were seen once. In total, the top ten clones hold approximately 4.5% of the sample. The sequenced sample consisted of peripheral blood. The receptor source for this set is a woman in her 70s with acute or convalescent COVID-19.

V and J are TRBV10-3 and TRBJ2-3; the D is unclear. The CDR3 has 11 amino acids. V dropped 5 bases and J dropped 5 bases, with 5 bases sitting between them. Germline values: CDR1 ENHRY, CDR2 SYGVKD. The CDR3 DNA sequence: TGTGCCATCAGTACTCAAGATACGCAGTATTTT. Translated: CAISTQDTQYF.

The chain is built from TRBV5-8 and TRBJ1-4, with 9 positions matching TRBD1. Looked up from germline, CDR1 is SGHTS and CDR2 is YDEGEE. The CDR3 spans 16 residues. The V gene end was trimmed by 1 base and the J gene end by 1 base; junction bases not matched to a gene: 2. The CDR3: CASSLTGGETNEKLFF. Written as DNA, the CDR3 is TGTGCCAGCAGCTTGACAGGGGGCGAAACTAATGAAAAACTGTTTTTT.

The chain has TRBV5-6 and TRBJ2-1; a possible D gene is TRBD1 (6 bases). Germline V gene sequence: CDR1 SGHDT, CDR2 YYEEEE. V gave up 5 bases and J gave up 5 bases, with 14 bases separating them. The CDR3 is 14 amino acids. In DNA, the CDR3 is TGTGCCAGCAGGCCAGGGGTTTCCAACAATGAGCAGTTCTTC. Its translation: CASRPGVSNNEQFF.

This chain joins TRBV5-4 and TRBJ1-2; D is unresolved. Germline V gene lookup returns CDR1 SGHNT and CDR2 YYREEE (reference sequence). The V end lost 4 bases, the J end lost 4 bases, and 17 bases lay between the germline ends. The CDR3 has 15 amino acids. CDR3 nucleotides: TGTGCCAGCAGCCTGATCACGACGGGAGTCTATGGCTACACCTTC. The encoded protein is CASSLITTGVYGYTF.

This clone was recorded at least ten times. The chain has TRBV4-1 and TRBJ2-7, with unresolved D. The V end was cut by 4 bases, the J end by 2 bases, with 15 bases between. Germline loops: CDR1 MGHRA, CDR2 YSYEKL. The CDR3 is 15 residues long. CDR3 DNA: TGCGCCAGCAGCCCCACGGCAGGCCTGACCTACGAGCAGTACTTC. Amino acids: CASSPTAGLTYEQYF.

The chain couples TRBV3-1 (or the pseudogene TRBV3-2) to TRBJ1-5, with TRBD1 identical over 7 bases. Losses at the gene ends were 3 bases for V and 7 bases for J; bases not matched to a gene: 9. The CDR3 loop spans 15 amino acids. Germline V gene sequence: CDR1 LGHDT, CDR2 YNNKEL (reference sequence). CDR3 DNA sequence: TGTGCCAGCAGCCAGACAGGGCATACGGCACAGCCCCAGCATTTT. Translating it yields CASSQTGHTAQPQHF.

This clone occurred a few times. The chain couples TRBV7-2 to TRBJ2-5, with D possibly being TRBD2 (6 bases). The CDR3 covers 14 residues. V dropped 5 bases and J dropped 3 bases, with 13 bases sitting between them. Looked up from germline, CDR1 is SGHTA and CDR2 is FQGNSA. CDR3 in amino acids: CASSLGGSKETQYF. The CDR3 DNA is TGTGCCAGCAGCCTTGGGGGGTCCAAAGAGACCCAGTACTTC. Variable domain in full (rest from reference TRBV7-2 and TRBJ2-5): GAGVSQSPSNKVTEKGKDVELRCDPISGHTALYWYRQSLGQGLEFLIYFQGNSAPDKSGLPSDRFSAERTGGSVSTLTIQRTQQEDSAVYLCASSLGGSKETQYFGPGTRLLVL.

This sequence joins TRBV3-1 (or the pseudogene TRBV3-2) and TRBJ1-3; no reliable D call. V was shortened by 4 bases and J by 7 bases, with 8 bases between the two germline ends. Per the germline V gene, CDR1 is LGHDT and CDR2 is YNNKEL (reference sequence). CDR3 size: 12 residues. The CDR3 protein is CASSPVRNTIYF. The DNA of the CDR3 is TGTGCCAGCAGCCCCGTCCGGAACACCATATATTTT.

The CDR3 nucleotides are TGTGCCAGCAGCTCGAGGGGGACAGGGAACACCGGGGAGCTGTTTTTT. Its translation: CASSSRGTGNTGELFF. The V and J genes are TRBV11-3 and TRBJ2-2; TRBD1 aligns across 8 bases. CDR1 SGHNT and CDR2 YENEEA come from the germline V gene. This CDR3 spans 16 amino acids. Trimming at V came to 4 bases and at J to 1 base, leaving 5 bases not matched to a gene. The entire variable domain, with the rest obtained from reference TRBV11-3 and TRBJ2-2, is as follows: EAGVVQSPRYKIIEKKQPVAFWCNPISGHNTLYWYLQNLGQGPELLIRYENEEAVDDSQLPKDRFSAERLKGVDSTLKIQPAELGDSAVYLCASSSRGTGNTGELFFGEGSRLTVL.

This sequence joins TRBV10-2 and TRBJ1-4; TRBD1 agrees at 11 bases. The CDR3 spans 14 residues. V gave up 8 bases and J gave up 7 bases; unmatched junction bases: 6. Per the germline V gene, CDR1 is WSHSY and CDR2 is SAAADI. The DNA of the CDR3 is TGCGCCAGCTTTACCGGGACAGGGGGTGAAAAACTGTTTTTT. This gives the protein CASFTGTGGEKLFF.

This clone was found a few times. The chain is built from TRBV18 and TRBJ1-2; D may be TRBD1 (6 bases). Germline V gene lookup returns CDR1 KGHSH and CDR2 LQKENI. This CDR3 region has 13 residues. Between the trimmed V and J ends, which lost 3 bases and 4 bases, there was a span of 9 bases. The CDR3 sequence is CASSPLDSYGYTF. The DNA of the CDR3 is TGTGCCAGCTCACCTCTGGACAGCTATGGCTACACCTTC.

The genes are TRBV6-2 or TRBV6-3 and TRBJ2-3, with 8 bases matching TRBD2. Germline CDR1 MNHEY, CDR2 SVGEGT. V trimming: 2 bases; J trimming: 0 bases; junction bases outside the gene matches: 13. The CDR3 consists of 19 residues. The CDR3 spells CASSYQAGGGFFSTDTQYF. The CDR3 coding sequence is TGTGCCAGCAGTTACCAAGCTGGCGGGGGGTTTTTTAGCACAGATACGCAGTATTTT.

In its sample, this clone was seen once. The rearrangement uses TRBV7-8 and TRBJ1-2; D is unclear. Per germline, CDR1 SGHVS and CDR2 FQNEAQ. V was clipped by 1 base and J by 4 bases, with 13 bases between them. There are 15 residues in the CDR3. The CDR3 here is CASSLDLGSPYGYTF. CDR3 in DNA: TGTGCCAGCAGCTTAGACCTTGGCAGTCCCTATGGCTACACCTTC.

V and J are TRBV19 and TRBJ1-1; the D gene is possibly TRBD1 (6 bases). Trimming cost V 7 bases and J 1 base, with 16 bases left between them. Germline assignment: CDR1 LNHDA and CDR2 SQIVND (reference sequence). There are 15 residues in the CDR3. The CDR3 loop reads CASKVYGQSNTEAFF. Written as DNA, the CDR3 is TGTGCCAGTAAGGTATACGGACAGTCGAACACTGAAGCTTTCTTT.

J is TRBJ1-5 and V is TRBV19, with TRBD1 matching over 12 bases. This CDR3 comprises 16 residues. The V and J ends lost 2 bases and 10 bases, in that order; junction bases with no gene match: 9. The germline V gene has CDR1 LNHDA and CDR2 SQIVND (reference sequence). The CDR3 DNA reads TGTGCCAGTAGTATACCGACGGGGACAGGGGGCATCCCCCAGCATTTT. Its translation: CASSIPTGTGGIPQHF.

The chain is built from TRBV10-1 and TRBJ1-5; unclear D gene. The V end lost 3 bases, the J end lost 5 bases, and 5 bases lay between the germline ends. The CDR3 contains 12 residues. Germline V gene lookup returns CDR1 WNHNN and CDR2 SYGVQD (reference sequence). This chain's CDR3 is CASSERDQPQHF. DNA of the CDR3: TGCGCCAGCAGTGAACGGGATCAGCCCCAGCATTTT.